The entry below describes one T cell receptor (beta chain). Its specificity is unknown. The data stem from a study of cytomegalovirus exposure and HLA in healthy donors. Across the whole study: HLA-typed donors were the source of about 85 million unique TCRs held in an early data release.

It was with 60 Vbeta and 13 Jbeta primers that the PCR ran. Some clones are missing from TCRdb's copy, which holds only in-frame ones; the method was immunoSEQ multiplex PCR. The sample lists 150,000 to 200,000 clones; about 80% were seen once. Among the donors, all were healthy bone marrow donors. Notes on the study in general: Later analysis identified about 15,000 TCR beta sequences associated with HLA alleles, using a false discovery rate threshold of 0.05. Prediction of most subjects' HLA-A and HLA-B alleles by TCR beta sequences was reportedly accurate.

The sequencing input was PBMCs. This TCR was recovered from a woman in her fifties or sixties in good health and CMV-seronegative.

The CDR3 sequence is CASTGTSGYNEQFF. The CDR3 coding sequence is TGCGCCAGCACCGGGACTAGCGGGTACAATGAGCAGTTCTTC. The V and J genes are TRBV5-1 and TRBJ2-1; 12 bases are shared with TRBD2. The CDR3 contains 14 residues. Germline lookup yields CDR1 SGHRS and CDR2 YFSETQ. V gave up 6 bases and J gave up 4 bases; unmatched junction bases: 2.